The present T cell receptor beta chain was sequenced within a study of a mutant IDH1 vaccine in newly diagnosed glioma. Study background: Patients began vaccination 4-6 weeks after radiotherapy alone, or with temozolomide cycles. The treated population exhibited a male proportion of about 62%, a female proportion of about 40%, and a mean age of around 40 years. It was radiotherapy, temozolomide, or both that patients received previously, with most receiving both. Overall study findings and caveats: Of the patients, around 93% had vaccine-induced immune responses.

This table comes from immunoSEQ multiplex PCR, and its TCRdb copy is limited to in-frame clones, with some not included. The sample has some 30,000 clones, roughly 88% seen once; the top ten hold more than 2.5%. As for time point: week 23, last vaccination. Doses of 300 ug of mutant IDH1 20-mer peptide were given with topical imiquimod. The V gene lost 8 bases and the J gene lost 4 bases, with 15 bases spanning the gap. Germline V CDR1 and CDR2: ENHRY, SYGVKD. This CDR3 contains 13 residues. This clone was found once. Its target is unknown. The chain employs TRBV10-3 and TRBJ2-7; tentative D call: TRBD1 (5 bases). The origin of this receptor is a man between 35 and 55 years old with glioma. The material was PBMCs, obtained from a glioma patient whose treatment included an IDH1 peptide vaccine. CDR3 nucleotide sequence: TGTGCCATCCGGCAGGGTTCCGATTACGAGCAGTACTTC. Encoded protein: CAIRQGSDYEQYF.